The clone carrying this T cell receptor beta chain was recorded once. Its antigen is unknown. These data are taken from a study of shared clonotypes between healthy human individuals. Study conclusions and caveats: Sampling covered blood only; tissue repertoires likely differ.

The data were produced by immunoSEQ multiplex PCR, yet TCRdb's version contains in-frame clones alone and is incomplete. The profile shows some 2,400,000 clones, approximately 94% of them singletons. The source is a man in his late teens or twenties in good health. Sequencing was done on a sample of naive CD4+ T cells sorted from blood. Subset in this sample: CD45RA+ positively selected.

The CDR3: CASSMESSAGNQPQHF. The CDR3, as DNA: TGTGCCAGTAGTATGGAGTCATCTGCAGGCAATCAGCCCCAGCATTTT. V is TRBV19 and J is TRBJ1-5, with D unclear. Germline-derived CDR1 and CDR2 are LNHDA and SQIVND (reference sequence). This CDR3 has 16 residues. Trimming shortened V by 3 bases and J by 2 bases, and 14 bases separated the two germline ends.